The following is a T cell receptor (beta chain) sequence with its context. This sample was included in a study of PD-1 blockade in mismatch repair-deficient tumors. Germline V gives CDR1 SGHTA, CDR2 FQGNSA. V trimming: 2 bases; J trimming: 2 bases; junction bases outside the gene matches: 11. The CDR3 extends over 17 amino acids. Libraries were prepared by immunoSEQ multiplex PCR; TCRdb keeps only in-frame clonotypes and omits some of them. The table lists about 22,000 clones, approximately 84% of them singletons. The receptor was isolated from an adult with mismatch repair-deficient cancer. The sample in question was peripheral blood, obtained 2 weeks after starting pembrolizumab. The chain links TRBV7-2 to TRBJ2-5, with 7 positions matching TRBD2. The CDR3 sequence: CASSLYPTSSGQETQYF. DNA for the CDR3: TGTGCCAGCAGCTTATACCCTACTTCTAGCGGACAAGAGACCCAGTACTTC.